Below, one T cell receptor beta chain is given with its context. Its matching antigen is unknown. V was pared by 4 bases and J by 5 bases, with 9 bases between. The CDR3 covers 12 residues. CDR1 is SGHRS and CDR2 is YFSETQ in the germline V gene. By flow cytometry, patients selected for sequencing had shown an expansion of CD8+CD57+ cells. This entry comes from a study of CD8+CD57+ T cells in acquired aplastic anemia. Looking at the study overall: Quantities of DNA derived from sorted CD4+ and CD8+ cells averaged around 3 ug.

Study results and caveats: A set of around 30 CD8+ CDR3 sequences was shared between patients and controls, and these sequences appeared highly expressed in patients.

Using genomic DNA as the template, TCR beta VDJ and CDR3 profiling was carried out. From the reads, TCRdb called clonotypes with MiXCR, one entry per CDR3 protein. The sample lists roughly 260,000 distinct CDR3 sequences; approximately 45% were seen once. This clonotype originated in a human donor with aplastic anemia. The J gene is TRBJ1-2, the V gene TRBV5-1, with D perhaps TRBD1 (5 bases). Material for sequencing was sorted CD4+, CD8+, or CD8+CD57+ T cells (not recorded which) from PBMCs. Here the CDR3 reads CASSQTAYGYTF. The CDR3 nucleotides are TGCGCCAGCAGCCAGACAGCGTATGGCTACACCTTC.